This T cell receptor beta chain originates from a study of blood T cell repertoires in COVID-19. Here immunoSEQ multiplex PCR was the method, and the copy in TCRdb shows in-frame clones only, minus some. The sample includes about 150,000 clones, around 84% of them seen just once. Germline V lookup: CDR1 SGHTA, CDR2 FQGNSA. The CDR3 length is 14 residues. The trim removed 5 bases at V and 6 bases at J, leaving 7 bases unmatched. This chain joins TRBV7-2 and TRBJ1-2, with TRBD1 identical over 9 bases. The sequenced sample consisted of peripheral blood. This receptor was identified in a woman aged 45 to 65 in a cohort sampled during active or convalescent COVID-19. The CDR3 coding sequence is TGTGCCAGCAGCCGCAACAGGGGGCCCCATGGCTACACCTTC. Translated, it gives CASSRNRGPHGYTF. The variable domain in full, completed from reference TRBV7-2 and TRBJ1-2, reads GAGVSQSPSNKVTEKGKDVELRCDPISGHTALYWYRQSLGQGLEFLIYFQGNSAPDKSGLPSDRFSAERTGGSVSTLTIQRTQQEDSAVYLCASSRNRGPHGYTFGSGTRLTVV.